The 21 T cell receptor beta chains given below trace back to one sample, sequenced in a study of control samples from healthy donors and cancer patients (TCRdb year 2020). The library was obtained by the immunoSEQ multiplex PCR assay. Sourced from immuneACCESS, this table was stored by TCRdb with only in-frame sequences that have V and J called. A share of the clones is absent; for the studies checked, an unresolved V gene accounts for under half, and the remainder has no known explanation. The sample table contains around 99,000 clones; only one count was recorded for over 75% of them. The top ten hold roughly 4.4% of the sample. The sample comprised blood. The origin of the receptors is a human donor in good health. The donor label of this sample is uncertain.

J is TRBJ1-4 and V is TRBV11-2, with a possible D match to TRBD1 (6 bases). The CDR3 contains 16 residues. Trimming removed 5 bases at V and 3 bases at J, with 16 bases between. Germline lookup yields CDR1 SGHAT and CDR2 FQNNGV. The DNA for the CDR3 is TGTGCCAGCAGCCCCAATCCACAGGGTTCTAATGAAAAACTGTTTTTT. This gives the protein CASSPNPQGSNEKLFF.

The rearrangement joins TRBV3-1 (or the pseudogene TRBV3-2) to TRBJ1-3; D is undetermined. The CDR3 totals 13 residues. Trimming cost V 4 bases and J 9 bases, with 13 bases left between them. Germline V gene data show CDR1 as LGHDT and CDR2 as YNNKEL (reference sequence). The CDR3 DNA sequence: TGTGCCAGCAGCCCCAGTGGTGTCGTCACCATATATTTT. Its translation is CASSPSGVVTIYF.

CDR3 residues: CASSLGGDTQYF. CDR3 in DNA: TGCGCCAGCAGCTTAGGGGGTGATACGCAGTATTTT. V gene TRBV5-1 combines with J gene TRBJ2-3, with a possible D match to TRBD1 (6 bases). The CDR3 spans 12 residues. Per the germline V gene, CDR1 is SGHRS and CDR2 is YFSETQ. Deletions cut 2 bases from V and 6 bases from J, with 7 bases between.

The gene calls are TRBV19 and TRBJ2-2, with D perhaps being TRBD1 or TRBD2 (7 bases each). V was trimmed by 5 bases and J by 6 bases, leaving 16 bases between them. The CDR3 is 15 amino acids. The germline gives CDR1 LNHDA, CDR2 SQIVND (reference sequence). In DNA, the CDR3 is TGTGCCAGTAGTGCCGGACAGGCGGGGGCCGGGGAGCTGTTTTTT. It codes for CASSAGQAGAGELFF.

The CDR3 DNA reads TGTGCCACCTATGGACCCTACAATGAGCAGTTCTTC. Its translation: CATYGPYNEQFF. The rearrangement links TRBV7-9 to TRBJ2-1; D remains ambiguous. Germline V CDR1 and CDR2: SEHNR, FQNEAQ (reference sequence). This CDR3 spans 12 amino acids. V was pared by 10 bases and J by 2 bases, with 9 bases between.

This chain links TRBV9 with TRBJ1-4; perhaps TRBD1 as D (6 bases). V was pared by 0 bases and J by 7 bases, with 13 bases between. Germline V gene lookup returns CDR1 SGDLS and CDR2 YYNGEE. The CDR3 runs 15 residues. CDR3 residues: CASSVGGQGSEKLFF. The CDR3, as DNA: TGTGCCAGCAGCGTAGGAGGCCAGGGGAGTGAAAAACTGTTTTTT.

The chain is built from TRBV4-3 and TRBJ1-2, with TRBD1 as a possible D gene (6 bases). CDR1 is LGHNA and CDR2 is YSLEER in the germline V gene. The CDR3 is 13 amino acids. The V gene lost 3 bases and the J gene lost 10 bases, with 15 bases spanning the gap. CDR3 sequence (DNA): TGCGCCAGCAGCCACCGGGACATGAGAATCTACACCTTC. Translation gives CASSHRDMRIYTF.

The rearrangement joins TRBV5-8 to TRBJ2-5; D may be TRBD1 (6 bases). Per germline, CDR1 SGHTS and CDR2 YDEGEE. The CDR3 has 15 amino acids. V lost 6 bases and J 3 bases, leaving 18 bases between the germline ends. The CDR3 loop is CASTRALQGKETQYF. In DNA form, the CDR3 reads TGTGCCAGCACCAGGGCACTGCAGGGGAAAGAGACCCAGTACTTC.

The chain combines TRBV5-1 with TRBJ2-5; 7 bases are shared with TRBD1. Germline assignment: CDR1 SGHRS and CDR2 YFSETQ. This CDR3 is built from 14 residues. Trimming took 4 bases from V and 7 from J; bases not matched to a gene: 10. The CDR3 region has the DNA TGCGCCAGCAGCCTAGGACAGGACCCAGGGACCCAGTACTTC. Translating gives CASSLGQDPGTQYF.

The chain combines TRBV7-8 with TRBJ1-1; D is perhaps TRBD1 (5 bases). V gave up 5 bases and J gave up 8 bases, with 12 bases separating them. The CDR3 sequence is 12 residues long. Per germline, CDR1 SGHVS and CDR2 FQNEAQ. CDR3 in amino acids: CASSHTGEEAFF. In nucleotides, the CDR3 is TGTGCCAGCAGCCATACAGGAGAGGAAGCTTTCTTT.

This chain links TRBV5-5 with TRBJ2-7; TRBD1 is a possible D gene (6 bases). V was clipped by 4 bases and J by 0 bases, with 14 bases between them. The CDR3 spans 15 residues. Per the germline V gene, CDR1 is SGHKS and CDR2 is YYEKEE (reference sequence). The CDR3 loop is CASSRQAGSSYEQYF. The CDR3 DNA is TGTGCCAGCAGCCGACAGGCCGGATCCTCCTACGAGCAGTACTTC.

This sequence joins TRBV6-2 or TRBV6-3 and TRBJ1-1; D is unresolved. Germline values: CDR1 MNHEY, CDR2 SVGEGT. Trimming shortened V by 0 bases and J by 1 base, and 9 bases separated the two germline ends. CDR3 size: 15 residues. The CDR3, as DNA: TGTGCCAGCAGTTACTCGCCCGAAGGGAACACTGAAGCTTTCTTT. This gives the protein CASSYSPEGNTEAFF.

V usage is TRBV24-1 and J usage is TRBJ1-3; unclear D gene. CDR1 and CDR2 (germline): KGHDR, SFDVKD. V shed 3 bases and J shed 0 bases, with 5 bases lying between them. The CDR3 contains 14 residues. The CDR3 DNA is TGTGCCACCAGTGATACGAGCTCTGGAAACACCATATATTTT. Translating gives CATSDTSSGNTIYF.

The chain is built from TRBV28 and TRBJ1-5; weak D call: TRBD1 (5 bases). Trimming stripped 5 bases from V and 4 bases from J, with 6 bases between. Germline CDR1 MDHEN, CDR2 SYDVKM. This CDR3 has 12 residues. CDR3 amino acids: CASSDSNQPQHF. In DNA form, the CDR3 reads TGTGCCAGCAGTGACAGTAATCAGCCCCAGCATTTT. The entire variable domain, with the rest obtained from reference TRBV28 and TRBJ1-5, is as follows: DVKVTQSSRYLVKRTGEKVFLECVQDMDHENMFWYRQDPGLGLRLIYFSYDVKMKEKGDIPEGYSVSREKKERFSLILESASTNQTSMYLCASSDSNQPQHFGDGTRLSIL.

The V call is TRBV7-2, the J call TRBJ2-5; the D gene is possibly TRBD2 (5 bases). V was shortened by 7 bases and J by 1 base, with 13 bases between the two germline ends. This CDR3 contains 14 residues. Germline loops: CDR1 SGHTA, CDR2 FQGNSA. CDR3 loop: CASNLRGIQETQYF. The CDR3 coding sequence is TGTGCCAGCAACCTCCGGGGTATCCAAGAGACCCAGTACTTC.

The chain has TRBV27 and TRBJ2-2; maybe TRBD1 (6 bases). CDR3 size: 15 residues. Trimming removed 3 bases from V and 5 bases from J, with 13 bases in between. Germline assignment: CDR1 MNHEY and CDR2 SMNVEV (reference sequence). CDR3 loop: CASSFYAQGTGELFF. The CDR3 region has the DNA TGTGCCAGCAGTTTCTATGCGCAGGGGACCGGGGAGCTGTTTTTT.

The chain recombines TRBV9 with TRBJ1-2; a possible D gene is TRBD1 (5 bases). Germline CDR1 is SGDLS and CDR2 is YYNGEE. The CDR3 consists of 16 residues. The V end was cut by 0 bases, the J end by 4 bases, with 16 bases between. In nucleotides, the CDR3 is TGTGCCAGCAGCGTAGGGGTTGGGGGGTCGGGCTATGGCTACACCTTC. Translated, it gives CASSVGVGGSGYGYTF.

The chain is built from TRBV10-1 and TRBJ1-2; D is uncertain. The germline V and J ends were trimmed by 6 bases and 3 bases, with 11 bases remaining between them. Germline V gene data show CDR1 as WNHNN and CDR2 as SYGVQD (reference sequence). The CDR3 is 13 amino acids. CDR3 protein: CASSNRRDYGYTF. The DNA of the CDR3 is TGCGCCAGCAGCAACAGAAGGGACTATGGCTACACCTTC.

The chain joins TRBV9 to TRBJ1-4; D not certain. V gave up 3 bases and J gave up 4 bases, with 7 bases separating them. CDR3 size: 13 residues. Germline CDR1 is SGDLS and CDR2 is YYNGEE. The CDR3 DNA sequence: TGTGCCAGCAGCGCTAGGGTTAATGAAAAACTGTTTTTT. Residues: CASSARVNEKLFF.

V is TRBV25-1 and J is TRBJ2-3; TRBD2 might be the D (6 bases). Looked up from germline, CDR1 is MGHDK and CDR2 is SYGVNS. Deletions cut 6 bases from V and 3 bases from J, with 13 bases between. This CDR3 region has 14 residues. The chain's CDR3 is CASSPLGGTDTQYF. Here the CDR3 DNA reads TGTGCCAGCAGCCCCCTGGGAGGTACAGATACGCAGTATTTT. The whole variable domain, remainder taken from reference TRBV25-1 and TRBJ2-3, is EADIYQTPRYLVIGTGKKITLECSQTMGHDKMYWYQQDPGMELHLIHYSYGVNSTEKGDLSSESTVSRIRTEHFPLTLESARPSHTSQYLCASSPLGGTDTQYFGPGTRLTVL.

The chain recombines TRBV5-1 with TRBJ1-2, with D possibly being TRBD1 (6 bases). V lost 6 bases to trimming and J lost 2 bases, with 17 bases between them. The CDR3 totals 15 residues. Germline CDR1 SGHRS, CDR2 YFSETQ. CDR3 region: CASNFDRPSNYGYTF. DNA of the CDR3: TGCGCCAGCAACTTTGACAGGCCCTCAAACTATGGCTACACCTTC. Full variable domain (remainder filled in from reference TRBV5-1 and TRBJ1-2): KAGVTQTPRYLIKTRGQQVTLSCSPISGHRSVSWYQQTPGQGLQFLFEYFSETQRNKGNFPGRFSGRQFSNSRSEMNVSTLELGDSALYLCASNFDRPSNYGYTFGSGTRLTVV.